Listed here are 9 T cell receptor beta chains from one sample, sequenced in a study of blood T cell repertoires in COVID-19. Here immunoSEQ multiplex PCR was the method, and the copy in TCRdb shows in-frame clones only, minus some. The sample consists of over 150,000 clones, approximately 86% of them appearing once. Source material: peripheral blood. The receptors originated from a woman in her sixties who had recovered from COVID-19.

The chain recombines TRBV7-9 with TRBJ2-6; TRBD1 might be the D (6 bases). CDR1 is SEHNR and CDR2 is FQNEAQ in the germline V gene (reference sequence). The CDR3 runs 17 residues. V dropped 2 bases and J dropped 3 bases, with 14 bases sitting between them. CDR3 loop: CASSLPQGNFGANVLTF. DNA for the CDR3: TGTGCCAGCAGCTTACCGCAGGGGAACTTTGGGGCCAACGTCCTGACTTTC.

The rearrangement links TRBV7-9 to TRBJ2-1; D ambiguous. From germline, CDR1 is SEHNR and CDR2 FQNEAQ (reference sequence). The CDR3 is made up of 15 amino acids. With 4 bases removed from V and 4 bases from J, the gap between germline ends came to 14 bases. CDR3 nucleotides: TGTGCCAGCAGCTCCTACGCGCTTTCTTACAATGAGCAGTTCTTC. Its translation: CASSSYALSYNEQFF.

This clone was recorded once. The genes are TRBV7-9 and TRBJ2-2; no definite D call. V dropped 6 bases and J dropped 8 bases, with 10 bases sitting between them. The CDR3 loop spans 12 amino acids. Germline V CDR1 and CDR2: SEHNR, FQNEAQ (reference sequence). The CDR3 DNA sequence: TGTGCCAGCAGTCCGGTATGGGGGGAGCTGTTTTTT. It is translated as CASSPVWGELFF.

The chain couples TRBV19 to TRBJ1-5, with D possibly TRBD1 on 5 matching bases. Trimming shortened V by 6 bases and J by 4 bases, and 16 bases separated the two germline ends. The CDR3 contains 15 residues. CDR1 and CDR2 (germline): LNHDA, SQIVND (reference sequence). In DNA, the CDR3 is TGTGCCAGTAGCCCCGAAACAGGTGTTAATCAGCCCCAGCATTTT. Its protein is CASSPETGVNQPQHF.

Only one count was recorded for this clone. The CDR3 region is CASSQAGGGQPQHF. DNA of the CDR3: TGTGCCAGCAGCCAGGCGGGGGGGGGTCAGCCCCAGCATTTT. The chain has TRBV7-6 and TRBJ1-5; D may be TRBD1 (5 bases). This CDR3 spans 14 amino acids. Deletions cut 5 bases from V and 6 bases from J, with 14 bases between. From germline, CDR1 is SGHVS and CDR2 FNYEAQ.

This chain connects TRBV12-3 or TRBV12-4 to TRBJ2-3; D unresolved. The V and J ends lost 6 bases and 7 bases respectively, with 8 bases between them. The CDR3 runs 11 residues. Here the CDR3 DNA reads TGTGCCAGCAGCACATCATATACGCAGTATTTT. Its protein product is CASSTSYTQYF.

The rearrangement links TRBV11-3 to TRBJ2-2; 10 bases agree with TRBD1. This CDR3 has 14 residues. Germline CDR1 and CDR2: SGHNT and YENEEA. The J segment lost 6 bases and the V segment lost 5 bases, leaving 3 bases of the junction unmatched. Here the CDR3 DNA reads TGTGCCAGCAGCCCGACAGGGGGCGCCGGGGAGCTGTTTTTT. As protein: CASSPTGGAGELFF. The full variable domain, completed using reference TRBV11-3 and TRBJ2-2, is EAGVVQSPRYKIIEKKQPVAFWCNPISGHNTLYWYLQNLGQGPELLIRYENEEAVDDSQLPKDRFSAERLKGVDSTLKIQPAELGDSAVYLCASSPTGGAGELFFGEGSRLTVL.

This clone was counted a few times. The V gene is TRBV7-7, the J gene TRBJ2-5; 9 bases agree with TRBD1. Germline trimming cut 0 bases from V and 4 bases from J; bases unmatched to any gene: 3. Germline values: CDR1 SSHAT, CDR2 FNYEAQ (reference sequence). The CDR3 totals 15 residues. The CDR3 here is CASSLAGQGTETQYF. In DNA form, the CDR3 reads TGTGCCAGCAGCTTAGCGGGACAGGGCACAGAGACCCAGTACTTC.

CDR3 residues: CASNKPGQGIHEQYF. In DNA, the CDR3 is TGTGCCAGCAACAAACCGGGACAGGGTATCCACGAGCAGTACTTC. The J gene is TRBJ2-7, the V gene TRBV27; 9 bases are shared with TRBD1. Germline CDR1 is MNHEY and CDR2 is SMNVEV (reference sequence). The CDR3 totals 15 residues. The ends lost 7 bases at V and 5 bases at J; junction bases unmatched: 12.